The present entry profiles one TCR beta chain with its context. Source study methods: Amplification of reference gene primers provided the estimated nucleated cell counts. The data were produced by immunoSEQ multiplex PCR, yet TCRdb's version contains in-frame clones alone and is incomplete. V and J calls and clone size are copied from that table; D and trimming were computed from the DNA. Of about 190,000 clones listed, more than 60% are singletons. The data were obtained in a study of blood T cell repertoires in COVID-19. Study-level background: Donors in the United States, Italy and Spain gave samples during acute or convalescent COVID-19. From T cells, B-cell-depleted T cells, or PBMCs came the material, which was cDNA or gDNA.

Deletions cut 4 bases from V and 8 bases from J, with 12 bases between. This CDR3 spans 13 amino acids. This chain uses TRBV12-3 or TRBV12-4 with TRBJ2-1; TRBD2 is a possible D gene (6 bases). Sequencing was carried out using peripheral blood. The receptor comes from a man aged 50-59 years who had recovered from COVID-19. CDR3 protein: CASSSGTLDEQFF. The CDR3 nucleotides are TGTGCCAGCAGTTCAGGGACTTTAGATGAGCAGTTCTTC.